This T cell receptor (beta chain) was recorded in a study of T cells in Graves' hyperthyroidism and ophthalmopathy (dated by TCRdb to between 2017 and 2020). About the full investigation: Peripheral blood samples were taken at initial diagnosis, before any treatment was given. For training and testing, the 100 or so patients in the discovery cohort were randomly divided in a 7:3 ratio. After blood sampling, hyperthyroidism patients were treated with methimazole at a starting dose of 30 mg daily, and ophthalmopathy patients were treated with high-dose intravenous methylprednisolone. In several Graves' hyperthyroidism patients, the study also compared T-cell repertoires from thyroid tissue with T-cell repertoires from blood. A discovery cohort of roughly 100 patients, fewer than 50 with Graves' ophthalmopathy and roughly 59 with stable Graves' hyperthyroidism, was used to find distinguishing TCR V-J signatures. The paper reports TCR Vbeta CDR3 sequencing of 140 or so peripheral blood samples: over 40 ophthalmopathy, under 80 hyperthyroidism and around 17 progressor patients. An independent validation cohort of about 19 hyperthyroidism patients and about 15 patients who later progressed to ophthalmopathy tested prospective prediction of ophthalmopathy.

Measured from the cysteine to the phenylalanine, the CDR3 is 15 residues long. This entry keeps only the CDR3 DNA: 45 bases, framed from base 1. V trim: 6 bases; J trim: 3 bases; unmatched bases: 9. CDR1 and CDR2 (WNHNN, SYGVQD) derive from the germline V gene (reference sequence). On the study overall, not on this receptor specifically: Sample size was not statistically predetermined, and investigators were not blinded to group allocation. A 13 V-J signature model separated ophthalmopathy from stable hyperthyroidism, with 87.88% sensitivity and roughly 82% specificity in cross-validation and 80%/75% in testing. Most expanded thyroid clonotypes (frequency above 0.001) were also detected in blood, suggesting blood repertoires may reflect thyroid immune responses. In validation, the model predicted progression to ophthalmopathy a median of roughly 6.1 months before onset, with about 67% sensitivity and roughly 72% specificity.

The hyperthyroidism patients were between 18 and 65 years old and newly diagnosed, with a disease duration of less than 2 months. Patients with uncontrolled infections, other autoimmune diseases, pregnancy or lactation were excluded. Diagnoses were established on the basis of clinical symptoms, serum thyroxine and TRAb, thyroid ultrasound, and orbital computed tomography. For progressor patients, blood was drawn at the first diagnosis of hyperthyroidism, before any ophthalmopathy symptoms had appeared. PBMCs were isolated from more than 9 ml of fresh peripheral blood by Ficoll-Paque density gradient centrifugation. Progressor patients were first diagnosed with Graves' hyperthyroidism and then developed ophthalmopathy during follow-up. Total RNA was extracted using Trizol reagent, and RNA quality was assessed on an Agilent 2100 Bioanalyzer. This clonotype came up many times. No antigen is known for it. No base-level quality is on record; no much larger clone is a single base apart.

The TCR beta CDR3 regions were amplified from RNA transcripts. A first-round RT-PCR of the TCR CDR3 used the HTBI primer set with the Qiagen OneStep RT-PCR kit. Libraries were constructed in a second round of multiplex PCR, after which size selection and purification were performed. Libraries were sequenced paired-end with 100 bp reads on an Illumina HiSeq2000. On the authors' methods: SOAPnuke was used to process the raw data, with reads discarded if the reads contained adapters or uncalled bases, had a mean Phred below 15, or lacked an exact constant-primer or identifier match. COPE v1.2.5 was used to merge the high-quality paired reads, and each unique nucleotide sequence was defined as a clonotype. MiTCR v1.1 was used to align the clonotypes against IMGT TRBV, TRBD and TRBJ reference segments. The analysis was restricted to V-J combinations with a frequency above 0.0001, which together covered just over 99% of the repertoires. A TCS score was defined as the ratio of F50 (clonal expansion) to E x V (chaos), with BLOSUM62-based TCRdist applied between CDR3 peptides within each V-J. Welch's t-statistics and random forest reduced around 510 V-J features to some 14, which were used in a naive Bayes classifier (R e1071). The raw public data were reprocessed by TCRdb itself: fastp quality trimming at Q25, MiXCR clonotype calling, in-frame beta chains only. Entries that share a CDR3 protein sequence are merged under the most common genes and DNA. Clone size and V and J calls follow TCRdb, not the original study. The sample data list roughly 300,000 distinct CDR3 sequences, and 20% to 30% of these were observed just once. Jointly, the top ten make up around 30% of the sample.

The rearranged chain carries TRBV10-1 and TRBJ1-1; 8 bases in between match TRBD1. Material for sequencing was blood. The TCR comes from a man aged 40-50 years with Graves' hyperthyroidism that later progressed to Graves' ophthalmopathy. The CDR3 corresponds to CASSRGQGGHTEAFF. In nucleotides, the sequence is TGCGCCAGCAGCCGTGGACAGGGTGGACACACTGAAGCTTTCTTT.